The clone carrying this T cell receptor (beta chain) was observed a few times. Its antigen is not identified. This entry comes from a study of T cells after yellow fever vaccination. Study-level points and caveats: There was a possibility that FACS-sorted repertoires contained abundant clonotypes contaminating from the bulk population.

The 5'RACE template-switching step produced TCR cDNA and added a universal primer site and UMIs. Using its own MiXCR run on the 5' RACE reads, TCRdb lists one record per CDR3 protein. The repertoire consists of 500,000 to 650,000 distinct CDR3 sequences, with 9% to 15% occurring once and the leading ten covering more than 12%. The sequence derives from a man aged 30-40 years who received the YFV17D yellow fever vaccine. Here the sequenced sample was PBMCs, taken on the day of the yellow fever booster vaccination.

The CDR3 DNA follows: TGTGCCACCAGTGATTCTAGCGGGACGTCGGGGGATGAGCAGTTCTTC. Translating gives CATSDSSGTSGDEQFF. V is TRBV24-1 and J is TRBJ2-1, with 9 bases lining up with TRBD2. The ends lost 2 bases at V and 8 bases at J; junction bases unmatched: 9. The germline V gene has CDR1 KGHDR and CDR2 SFDVKD. CDR3 length: 16 residues.